This T cell receptor beta chain was observed in a study of T cells expressing NK-cell markers. Across the whole study: Seropositivity for HCMV was found in most of the eight sequenced donors, with one seronegative.

CDR3 length: 11 residues. Per the germline V gene, CDR1 is MGHDK and CDR2 is SYGVNS. 5'RACE template switching with UMIs generated TCR beta cDNA. TCRdb re-called the 5' RACE reads and shows each CDR3 protein once, DNA omitted. This listing includes roughly 3,100 distinct CDR3 sequences. The TCR sequence derives from a man aged 18-70 years in good health. What was sequenced was blood T cells: a sorted CD56 or NKG2C T cell subset, CD4+ or CD8+ T cells, or bulk PBMC T cells (not recorded which). The rearrangement links TRBV25-1 to TRBJ1-2. The CDR3 loop is CASSDLHGYTF.